This T cell receptor (beta chain) is from a study of blood T cells in healthy people across ages. The use of a sample-barcoded 5' primer and a J-beta primer mix characterized a second PCR of roughly 7 to 12 cycles. TCRdb passed the 5' RACE reads through MiXCR, listing each CDR3 protein once. The table shows 600,000 to 850,000 distinct CDR3 sequences, with approximately 25% occurring only once. Study-wide results and limits: Relative to aged donors, long-lived donors carried more naive CD4+ cells and displayed higher diversity. Researchers judged that diversity estimates from one million T cells fell short of true values.

CDR3 length equals 13 residues. Germline loops: CDR1 DFQATT, CDR2 SNEGSKA (reference sequence). This clonotype turned up a few times. The antigen is unknown. The same sample was also used in a study of T cells of mothers and their children.

This sequence joins TRBV20-1 and TRBJ2-5; TRBD2 aligns across 9 bases. Judging by the DNA end, TRBJ2-7 fits better; the J call may be wrong. This clonotype originated in a boy younger than 18 in good health. The sample comprised blood. In DNA, the CDR3 is TGCAGTGCCCGACGGACTAGCGCAAACGAGCAGTACTTC. Its protein product is CSARRTSANEQYF.